These 32 T cell receptor beta chains originate from one sample sequenced in a study of shared clonotypes between healthy human individuals. Data came from immunoSEQ multiplex PCR; TCRdb stores just in-frame clones and leaves some out. This sample carries about 1 million clones, 65% to 80% of them seen once, and the ten largest clones take approximately 1.3%. The sequenced sample was memory CD4+ T cells sorted from blood. The sample's subset: CD45RA-negative fraction. The receptors shown here come from a man in his late teens or twenties in good health.

This chain links TRBV9 with TRBJ2-6; the D gene is possibly TRBD1 (7 bases). Germline CDR1 is SGDLS and CDR2 is YYNGEE. The CDR3 runs to 17 residues. Trimming stripped 0 bases from V and 1 base from J, with 11 bases between. The CDR3, as DNA: TGTGCCAGCAGCGTAGCGGCAGGGGGGTCTGGGGCCAACGTCCTGACTTTC. This encodes CASSVAAGGSGANVLTF.

The J gene is TRBJ2-7, the V gene TRBV7-2, with 12 positions matching TRBD2. This CDR3 has 16 residues. The ends lost 2 bases at V and 5 bases at J; junction bases unmatched: 7. Germline V gene sequence: CDR1 SGHTA, CDR2 FQGNSA. The CDR3 coding sequence is TGTGCCAGCAGCTTAAGGGGACTAGCGGGTAGCAACGAGCAGTACTTC. Amino acids: CASSLRGLAGSNEQYF.

The chain couples TRBV29-1 to TRBJ1-2; 9 positions agree with TRBD1. The CDR3 is 13 amino acids. J was trimmed by 1 base and V by 8 bases; bases with no gene match: 5. Germline-derived CDR1 and CDR2 are SQVTM and ANQGSEA. This CDR3 reads CSSRTGVNYGYTF. CDR3 in DNA: TGCAGCTCTAGGACAGGGGTTAACTATGGCTACACCTTC.

The chain links TRBV18 to TRBJ1-1; no reliable D call. Germline V gene sequence: CDR1 KGHSH, CDR2 LQKENI. The CDR3 length is 15 residues. Trimming cost V 0 bases and J 1 base, with 9 bases left between them. CDR3 protein: CASSPPGWANTEAFF. The CDR3 DNA follows: TGTGCCAGCTCACCACCGGGTTGGGCGAACACTGAAGCTTTCTTT.

The rearrangement links TRBV5-1 to TRBJ2-7; D might be TRBD1 (6 bases). Germline V gene sequence: CDR1 SGHRS, CDR2 YFSETQ. The V gene lost 3 bases and the J gene lost 2 bases, with 12 bases spanning the gap. The length of the CDR3 is 14 residues. The CDR3 sequence: CASSWDNPTYEQYF. The CDR3 DNA is TGCGCCAGCAGCTGGGACAACCCCACCTACGAGCAGTACTTC. The entire variable domain, with the rest obtained from reference TRBV5-1 and TRBJ2-7, is as follows: KAGVTQTPRYLIKTRGQQVTLSCSPISGHRSVSWYQQTPGQGLQFLFEYFSETQRNKGNFPGRFSGRQFSNSRSEMNVSTLELGDSALYLCASSWDNPTYEQYFGPGTRLTVT.

The rearrangement uses TRBV25-1 and TRBJ1-2; D perhaps matches TRBD1 (5 bases). V was trimmed by 4 bases and J by 5 bases, leaving 17 bases between them. CDR1 and CDR2 from the germline V gene are MGHDK and SYGVNS. There are 15 residues in the CDR3. The CDR3 DNA reads TGTGCCAGCAGTGCCTGGGACCTACCGCAATATGGCTACACCTTC. The encoded protein is CASSAWDLPQYGYTF.

The chain recombines TRBV19 with TRBJ1-1; weak D call: TRBD1 (6 bases). The germline V gene has CDR1 LNHDA and CDR2 SQIVND (reference sequence). The CDR3 length is 14 residues. V dropped 3 bases and J dropped 2 bases, with 10 bases sitting between them. The CDR3 loop reads CASSMGAGNTEAFF. Here the CDR3 DNA reads TGTGCCAGTAGTATGGGGGCAGGAAACACTGAAGCTTTCTTT. Full variable domain (outside the CDR3, taken from reference TRBV19 and TRBJ1-1): DGGITQSPKYLFRKEGQNVTLSCEQNLNHDAMYWYRQDPGQGLRLIYYSQIVNDFQKGDIAEGYSVSREKKESFPLTVTSAQKNPTAFYLCASSMGAGNTEAFFGQGTRLTVV.

The rearrangement joins TRBV7-3 to TRBJ2-5; D is unclear. Deletions cut 5 bases from V and 2 bases from J, with 9 bases between. The CDR3 totals 13 residues. Germline CDR1 is SGHTA and CDR2 is FQGTGA. CDR3 sequence reads: CASSETYQETQYF. The CDR3 nucleotides read TGTGCCAGCAGCGAAACCTATCAAGAGACCCAGTACTTC.

The chain recombines TRBV5-1 with TRBJ1-1; D remains unclear. Germline V CDR1 and CDR2: SGHRS, YFSETQ. The V and J ends lost 1 base and 7 bases respectively, with 11 bases between them. This CDR3 comprises 13 residues. The CDR3 loop is CASSLTVVGEAFF. In DNA, the CDR3 is TGCGCCAGCAGCTTGACTGTTGTGGGTGAAGCTTTCTTT.

The V call is TRBV7-3, the J call TRBJ2-7, with D perhaps matching TRBD1 (6 bases). In germline, CDR1 is SGHTA, CDR2 FQGTGA. The V gene lost 4 bases and the J gene lost 5 bases, with 12 bases spanning the gap. The CDR3 spans 13 residues. The chain's CDR3 is CASSSTGGHEQYF. The CDR3, as DNA: TGTGCCAGCAGCTCGACAGGAGGCCACGAGCAGTACTTC.

This clone came up once. V is TRBV27 and J is TRBJ2-1, with D uncertain. Germline CDR1 MNHEY, CDR2 SMNVEV (reference sequence). V was trimmed by 3 bases and J by 1 base, leaving 7 bases between them. The CDR3 is 14 amino acids. The CDR3 is CASSFRRSYNEQFF. The CDR3 region has the DNA TGTGCCAGCAGTTTTCGACGTTCCTACAATGAGCAGTTCTTC.

This chain joins TRBV7-2 and TRBJ2-7; 7 bases map to TRBD1. J gave up 5 bases and V 3 bases, and 4 bases lay outside the gene matches. The length of the CDR3 is 13 residues. Germline V gene sequence: CDR1 SGHTA, CDR2 FQGNSA. The CDR3 coding sequence is TGTGCCAGCAGCTTGGACAGGTTCGACGAGCAGTACTTC. Encoded protein: CASSLDRFDEQYF.

Comments on this clone: This CDR3 is also generated by other DNA sequences in the sample. The chain couples TRBV2 to TRBJ1-4; 9 nucleotides agree with TRBD1. With V trimmed by 6 bases and J by 8 bases, 4 bases remained unmatched. Germline CDR1 is SNHLY and CDR2 is FYNNEI. The CDR3 is made up of 13 amino acids. CDR3 DNA: TGTGCCAGCAGGGGACAGGGTAGGGAAAAACTGTTTTTT. Its protein product is CASRGQGREKLFF.

The chain joins TRBV10-3 to TRBJ2-7; D not resolved. The germline V gene has CDR1 ENHRY and CDR2 SYGVKD. The V end lost 9 bases, the J end lost 7 bases, and 16 bases lay between the germline ends. The CDR3 runs 12 residues. The CDR3 region has the DNA TGTGCCATGGGGTCGATCTTAGGGGAGCAGTACTTC. Encoded protein: CAMGSILGEQYF.

CDR3 protein: CASSFQYQETQYF. The CDR3 DNA reads as TGTGCCAGCAGTTTCCAATACCAAGAGACCCAGTACTTC. The J gene is TRBJ2-5, the V gene TRBV6-6; D gene unclear. This CDR3 contains 13 residues. Germline-derived CDR1 and CDR2 are MNHNY and SVGAGI (reference sequence). Trimming took 4 bases from V and 0 from J, leaving 6 bases between them.

This clone was found a few times. DNA for the CDR3: TGTGCCAGCAGTGAAAGGACAGGCCCTTACGGCACAGATACGCAGTATTTT. It specifies CASSERTGPYGTDTQYF. The rearrangement joins TRBV25-1 to TRBJ2-3; TRBD1 aligns across 7 bases. After removal of 2 bases from V and 1 base from J, the junction contained 9 bases not matched to a gene. This CDR3 is built from 17 residues. CDR1 is MGHDK, CDR2 SYGVNS, per germline.

The J gene is TRBJ2-3, the V gene TRBV18; TRBD1 might be the D (5 bases). The length of the CDR3 is 17 residues. Trimming stripped 3 bases from V and 0 bases from J, with 16 bases between. The germline CDR1 and CDR2 sequences are KGHSH and LQKENI. The CDR3 here is CASSPALVGASTDTQYF. The CDR3 bases are TGTGCCAGCTCACCGGCCCTGGTAGGGGCTAGCACAGATACGCAGTATTTT.

This clone turned up a few times. A junction boundary mismatches the germline segment, possibly from a read error. This chain links TRBV6-1 with TRBJ1-5, with no clear D. The CDR3 consists of 12 residues. CDR1 is MNHNS and CDR2 is SASEGT in the germline V gene. CDR3 region: CASSQAPQPQHF. CDR3 in DNA: TGTGCCAGCAGTCAAGCGCCCCAGCCCCAGCATTTT.

The chain employs TRBV10-1 and TRBJ2-3; TRBD2 matches at 7 bases. Germline-derived CDR1 and CDR2 are WNHNN and SYGVQD (reference sequence). This CDR3 comprises 14 residues. V shed 5 bases and J 1 base; nucleotides not matched to a gene: 3. CDR3 region: CASSPAGRTDTQYF. The CDR3 DNA reads as TGCGCCAGCAGTCCAGCGGGGCGCACAGATACGCAGTATTTT.

The rearrangement joins TRBV4-2 to TRBJ1-1; 8 bases agree with TRBD1. This CDR3 spans 14 amino acids. Germline assignment: CDR1 LGHNA and CDR2 YNFKEQ. The V segment lost 1 base and the J segment 7 bases; nucleotides outside the gene matches: 5. The CDR3 protein is CASSQGQGIGEAFF. Written as DNA, the CDR3 is TGTGCCAGCAGCCAAGGACAGGGGATAGGTGAAGCTTTCTTT.

This clone was observed a handful of times. The chain's CDR3 is CASRDLAGVYNEQFF. The CDR3 region has the DNA TGCGCCAGCAGGGACCTAGCGGGAGTTTACAATGAGCAGTTCTTC. This chain joins TRBV10-2 and TRBJ2-1, with TRBD2 identical over 10 bases. The CDR3 is 15 amino acids. From germline, CDR1 is WSHSY and CDR2 SAAADI. V shed 6 bases and J 4 bases; nucleotides not matched to a gene: 6.

The rearrangement links TRBV6-1 to TRBJ2-2; D unresolved. Germline V CDR1 and CDR2: MNHNS, SASEGT. This CDR3 comprises 14 residues. Trimming shortened V by 4 bases and J by 6 bases, and 12 bases separated the two germline ends. The CDR3 region is CASSVNRDPGELFF. The CDR3 DNA reads TGTGCCAGCAGTGTTAATAGGGATCCCGGGGAGCTGTTTTTT.

The chain has TRBV18 and TRBJ2-4; 8 nucleotides line up with TRBD2. Trimming took 3 bases from V and 0 from J; bases not matched to a gene: 4. The length of the CDR3 is 16 residues. The germline V gene has CDR1 KGHSH and CDR2 LQKENI. Here the CDR3 reads CASSPAGGLAKNIQYF. For the CDR3, the DNA is TGTGCCAGCTCACCCGCGGGGGGACTAGCCAAAAACATTCAGTACTTC. Looking up the rest from reference TRBV18 and TRBJ2-4 gives the full variable domain: NAGVMQNPRHLVRRRGQEARLRCSPMKGHSHVYWYRQLPEEGLKFMVYLQKENIIDESGMPKERFSAEFPKEGPSILRIQQVVRGDSAAYFCASSPAGGLAKNIQYFGAGTRLSVL.

This clone occurred a few times. This CDR3 is also generated by other DNA sequences in the sample. The rearrangement uses TRBV27 and TRBJ1-6; D remains unclear. The CDR3 contains 13 residues. Trimming removed 4 bases at V and 6 bases at J, with 7 bases between. Germline V CDR1 and CDR2: MNHEY, SMNVEV (reference sequence). The CDR3, as DNA: TGTGCCAGCAGTTCCCAAGTTAATTCACCCCTCCACTTT. This translates into CASSSQVNSPLHF.

This clone was counted between two and nine times. The V call is TRBV5-8, the J call TRBJ1-5; TRBD1 aligns across 8 bases. V lost 6 bases, J lost 7 bases, and 6 bases stayed unmatched. Germline-derived CDR1 and CDR2 are SGHTS and YDEGEE. CDR3 length equals 13 residues. The DNA for the CDR3 is TGTGCCAGCACTGTCAGGGGGCACCAGCCCCAGCATTTT. Protein product: CASTVRGHQPQHF. The full variable domain, with the rest looked up from reference TRBV5-8 and TRBJ1-5, is EAGVTQSPTHLIKTRGQQATLRCSPISGHTSVYWYQQALGLGLQFLLWYDEGEERNRGNFPPRFSGRQFPNYSSELNVNALELEDSALYLCASTVRGHQPQHFGDGTRLSIL.

This clone has more than one count but fewer than ten. This chain connects TRBV6-1 to TRBJ1-5; D is unresolved. V lost 2 bases and J 6 bases, leaving 8 bases between the germline ends. CDR1 is MNHNS, CDR2 SASEGT, per germline. The CDR3 runs to 13 residues. The CDR3 DNA sequence: TGTGCCAGCAGTGAAAACCCACGTCAGCCCCAGCATTTT. Translated, it gives CASSENPRQPQHF.

The DNA for the CDR3 is TGCGCCAGCAGCCAAGAGGGCGTTAGGCCTAGCGGGAGTTCGACAGATACGCAGTATTTT. Encoded protein: CASSQEGVRPSGSSTDTQYF. This sequence joins TRBV4-3 and TRBJ2-3; 10 bases agree with TRBD2. The CDR3 extends over 20 amino acids. V lost 0 bases to trimming and J lost 3 bases; unmatched junction nucleotides: 15. Per germline, CDR1 LGHNA and CDR2 YSLEER.

The chain is built from TRBV5-6 and TRBJ1-2; D not resolved. Germline lookup yields CDR1 SGHDT and CDR2 YYEEEE. The ends were cut back, 3 bases at V and 8 bases at J, with 20 bases in the middle. This CDR3 is built from 15 residues. CDR3 in amino acids: CASSSLMVLLGGYTF. CDR3 coding DNA: TGTGCCAGCAGCTCTCTGATGGTCTTACTGGGGGGCTACACCTTC.

The sample holds a few counts of this clone. CDR3 amino acids: CASSHIQGKEPLHF. Here the CDR3 DNA reads TGTGCCAGTAGTCATATACAGGGGAAGGAACCCCTCCACTTT. The V call is TRBV19, the J call TRBJ1-6; 7 bases are a match to TRBD1. CDR1 is LNHDA, CDR2 SQIVND, per germline (reference sequence). Trimming at V came to 5 bases and at J to 12 bases, leaving 10 bases not matched to a gene. The CDR3 is made up of 14 amino acids.

This chain joins TRBV11-2 and TRBJ1-1, with D uncertain. The length of the CDR3 is 14 residues. V was pared by 0 bases and J by 7 bases, with 12 bases between. Germline assignment: CDR1 SGHAT and CDR2 FQNNGV. In DNA, the CDR3 is TGTGCCAGCAGCTTAGAGTTGGAGGGCGATGAAGCTTTCTTT. Its protein is CASSLELEGDEAFF.

The chain employs TRBV7-9 and TRBJ1-2; maybe TRBD1 (6 bases). Trimming removed 3 bases from V and 13 bases from J, with 21 bases in between. CDR1 is SEHNR and CDR2 is FQNEAQ in the germline V gene (reference sequence). This CDR3 is built from 14 residues. Here the CDR3 reads CASSFGQTPAGGTF. The CDR3 bases are TGTGCCAGCAGCTTCGGACAGACCCCTGCCGGCGGCACCTTC.

The rearrangement links TRBV5-1 to TRBJ2-1; 10 nucleotides agree with TRBD2. The CDR3 consists of 16 residues. Trimming took 1 base from V and 2 from J; bases not matched to a gene: 3. From germline, CDR1 is SGHRS and CDR2 YFSETQ. The CDR3: CASSLLAGDTYNEQFF. The DNA of the CDR3 is TGCGCCAGCAGCTTGCTAGCGGGGGACACCTACAATGAGCAGTTCTTC.